The entry below gives a single T cell receptor beta chain sequence along with its context. Between the trimmed V and J ends, which lost 5 bases and 7 bases, there was a span of 11 bases. The length of the CDR3 is 13 residues. CDR1 is LNHDA and CDR2 is SQIVND in the germline V gene (reference sequence). The sample belongs to a study of control samples from healthy donors and cancer patients. Profiling relied on immunoSEQ multiplex PCR, and the TCRdb table lists in-frame clones only, not all of them. The data show 70,000 or so clones, around 84% seen once. The V gene is TRBV19, the J gene TRBJ1-4; D unclear. This receptor was identified in a woman between 45 and 60 years old with lung cancer. Material for sequencing was PBMCs. Here the CDR3 reads CASSDGLGEKLFF. The CDR3 bases are TGTGCCAGTAGTGACGGACTGGGTGAAAAACTGTTTTTT. Full variable domain (missing parts from reference TRBV19 and TRBJ1-4): DGGITQSPKYLFRKEGQNVTLSCEQNLNHDAMYWYRQDPGQGLRLIYYSQIVNDFQKGDIAEGYSVSREKKESFPLTVTSAQKNPTAFYLCASSDGLGEKLFFGSGTQLSVL.